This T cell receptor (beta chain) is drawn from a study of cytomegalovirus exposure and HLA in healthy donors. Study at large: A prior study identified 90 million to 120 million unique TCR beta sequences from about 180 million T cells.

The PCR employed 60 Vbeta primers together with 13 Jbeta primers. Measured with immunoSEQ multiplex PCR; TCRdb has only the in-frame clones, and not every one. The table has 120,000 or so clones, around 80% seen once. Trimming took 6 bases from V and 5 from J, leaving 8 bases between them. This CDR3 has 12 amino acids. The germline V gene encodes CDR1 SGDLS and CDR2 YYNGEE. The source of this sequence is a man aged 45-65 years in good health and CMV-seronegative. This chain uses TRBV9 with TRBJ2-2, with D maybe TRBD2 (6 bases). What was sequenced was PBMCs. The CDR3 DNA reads TGTGCCAGCACTGGGGGGACCGGGGAGCTGTTTTTT. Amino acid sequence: CASTGGTGELFF.